These 27 T cell receptor beta chains originate from one sample sequenced in a study of control samples from healthy donors and cancer patients. Method: immunoSEQ multiplex PCR; TCRdb's copy keeps in-frame clones and lacks some. Among 120,000 or so clones listed, about 83% were seen once. Sequenced material: blood. These receptors originate from a man between 25 and 39 years old in good health.

The J gene is TRBJ1-2, the V gene TRBV5-1, with D possibly being TRBD1 (5 bases). Per germline, CDR1 SGHRS and CDR2 YFSETQ. Trimming left V 3 bases short and J 7 bases short, with 7 bases between. This CDR3 has 11 amino acids. CDR3 protein: CASSYQGGYTF. CDR3 bases: TGCGCCAGCAGCTACCAGGGTGGCTACACCTTC.

V usage is TRBV3-1 (or the pseudogene TRBV3-2) and J usage is TRBJ2-5; no firm D call. The CDR3 has 13 residues. The V gene lost 3 bases and the J gene lost 4 bases, with 9 bases spanning the gap. CDR1 and CDR2 from the germline V gene are LGHDT and YNNKEL (reference sequence). The CDR3 protein is CASSQGRGETQYF. Here the CDR3 DNA reads TGTGCCAGCAGCCAGGGCCGAGGAGAGACCCAGTACTTC.

This clone was found a few times. V and J are TRBV10-1 and TRBJ1-1; a weak D match, TRBD1 (5 bases). V lost 6 bases and J 3 bases, leaving 11 bases between the germline ends. CDR3 length equals 13 residues. Germline CDR1 is WNHNN and CDR2 is SYGVQD (reference sequence). This chain's CDR3 is CASRPDSYTEAFF. CDR3 in DNA: TGCGCCAGCAGACCAGACAGCTACACTGAAGCTTTCTTT.

This clone was detected only a few times. The chain uses TRBV2 and TRBJ1-5, with D perhaps matching TRBD1 (5 bases). Looked up from germline, CDR1 is SNHLY and CDR2 is FYNNEI. The CDR3 sequence is 14 residues long. Trimming stripped 6 bases from V and 0 bases from J, with 9 bases between. CDR3 sequence: CASSAGFSNQPQHF. CDR3 DNA: TGTGCCAGCAGCGCAGGGTTTAGCAATCAGCCCCAGCATTTT.

This clone has a handful of counts. The chain couples TRBV19 to TRBJ1-4; maybe TRBD1 (5 bases). Germline V gene data show CDR1 as LNHDA and CDR2 as SQIVND (reference sequence). V lost 3 bases to trimming and J lost 8 bases, with 19 bases between them. The CDR3 has 16 residues. The CDR3 sequence is CASSMARLGEGEKLFF. The CDR3 nucleotides are TGTGCCAGTAGTATGGCCCGGTTGGGGGAAGGAGAAAAACTGTTTTTT.

V and J are TRBV4-1 and TRBJ1-2; D ambiguous. Germline CDR1 reads MGHRA; CDR2 reads YSYEKL. The CDR3 totals 15 residues. V was clipped by 1 base and J by 3 bases, with 12 bases between them. For the CDR3, the DNA is TGCGCCAGCAGCCAAGTAACAGCAGTCGACTATGGCTACACCTTC. Translation gives CASSQVTAVDYGYTF.

V usage is TRBV4-2 and J usage is TRBJ1-5, with D unresolved. Per germline, CDR1 LGHNA and CDR2 YNFKEQ. The CDR3 is 17 amino acids. V gave up 0 bases and J gave up 3 bases, with 15 bases separating them. The CDR3, as DNA: TGTGCCAGCAGCCAAGACCGTAACGTGGGGTTCAATCAGCCCCAGCATTTT. Amino acids: CASSQDRNVGFNQPQHF.

This chain connects TRBV19 to TRBJ1-1; perhaps TRBD1 as D (5 bases). The CDR3 runs to 14 residues. V lost 1 base and J lost 6, with 12 bases in between. The V gene's germline CDR1 is LNHDA and CDR2 SQIVND (reference sequence). The CDR3 DNA follows: TGTGCCAGTAGTATAGGCAGGGTAGACTCTGAAGCTTTCTTT. This gives the protein CASSIGRVDSEAFF.

This sequence joins TRBV6-5 and TRBJ1-6, with D possibly matching TRBD1 (6 bases). The germline V gene encodes CDR1 MNHEY and CDR2 SVGAGI. The V end lost 2 bases, the J end lost 7 bases, and 12 bases lay between the germline ends. CDR3 length: 15 amino acids. CDR3 amino acids: CASSYAGAGNSPLHF. CDR3 DNA: TGTGCCAGCAGTTACGCAGGGGCTGGGAATTCACCCCTCCACTTT.

The chain has TRBV19 and TRBJ2-1; D not certain. The CDR3 runs 13 residues. Per germline, CDR1 LNHDA and CDR2 SQIVND (reference sequence). Trimming pared 3 bases from V and 4 bases from J, leaving 7 bases between. CDR3 sequence reads: CASSMQKYNEQFF. The DNA for the CDR3 is TGTGCCAGTAGTATGCAGAAATACAATGAGCAGTTCTTC. Together with reference TRBV19 and TRBJ2-1, the CDR3 gives the full variable domain: DGGITQSPKYLFRKEGQNVTLSCEQNLNHDAMYWYRQDPGQGLRLIYYSQIVNDFQKGDIAEGYSVSREKKESFPLTVTSAQKNPTAFYLCASSMQKYNEQFFGPGTRLTVL.

This rearrangement joins TRBV5-1 to TRBJ2-2; D perhaps matches TRBD2 (5 bases). V dropped 9 bases and J dropped 7 bases, with 16 bases sitting between them. The CDR3 loop spans 13 amino acids. Germline V lookup: CDR1 SGHRS, CDR2 YFSETQ. The CDR3 nucleotides are TGCGCCACCCCGTCGGGATATAACGGGGAGCTGTTTTTT. As protein: CATPSGYNGELFF.

In its sample, this clone ranks as medium-sized. The chain couples TRBV2 to TRBJ1-5; D is ambiguous. Germline lookup yields CDR1 SNHLY and CDR2 FYNNEI. Trimming removed 8 bases from V and 4 bases from J, with 15 bases in between. This CDR3 region has 14 residues. In DNA, the CDR3 is TGTGCCAGCCAGGATGACCGGGGAAATCAGCCCCAGCATTTT. This sequence encodes CASQDDRGNQPQHF.

This clone showed up just a few times. For the CDR3, the DNA is TGTGCCAGCAGTGTGGGTCCAATTAACACCGGGGAGCTGTTTTTT. It yields the protein CASSVGPINTGELFF. This chain uses TRBV2 with TRBJ2-2; D remains ambiguous. V gave up 4 bases and J gave up 2 bases, with 11 bases separating them. Per the germline V gene, CDR1 is SNHLY and CDR2 is FYNNEI. The CDR3 runs 15 residues.

J is TRBJ2-1 and V is TRBV3-1 (or the pseudogene TRBV3-2); D might be TRBD2 (5 bases). Trimming cost V 6 bases and J 5 bases, with 11 bases left between them. This CDR3 is 13 amino acids long. Germline loops: CDR1 LGHDT, CDR2 YNNKEL (reference sequence). CDR3 in DNA: TGTGCCAGCAGACTTGAGGGAGACAATGAGCAGTTCTTC. Its translation: CASRLEGDNEQFF.

This chain connects TRBV14 to TRBJ1-2, with D unresolved. Germline V CDR1 and CDR2: SGHDN, FVKESK. This CDR3 spans 14 amino acids. V was pared by 2 bases and J by 4 bases, with 11 bases between. The CDR3 region has the DNA TGTGCCAGCAGCCAAAGAACGGGCGCCTATGGCTACACCTTC. Protein sequence: CASSQRTGAYGYTF.

The chain is built from TRBV4-1 and TRBJ2-5; D remains unclear. From germline, CDR1 is MGHRA and CDR2 YSYEKL. The CDR3 is 13 residues long. V lost 5 bases and J 5 bases, leaving 12 bases between the germline ends. CDR3 loop: CASSLTERETQYF. The CDR3 coding sequence is TGCGCCAGCAGCTTAACCGAAAGGGAGACCCAGTACTTC.

The chain carries TRBV2 and TRBJ1-1, with D tentatively TRBD1 (5 bases). Germline loops: CDR1 SNHLY, CDR2 FYNNEI. The germline V and J ends were trimmed by 6 bases and 3 bases, with 20 bases remaining between them. This CDR3 contains 16 residues. CDR3 DNA sequence: TGTGCCAGCAGAGAAACAAGAATCGGGACCCACACTGAAGCTTTCTTT. Translation gives CASRETRIGTHTEAFF.

The rearrangement joins TRBV28 to TRBJ1-1; the D is unclear. The CDR3 totals 13 residues. Germline V CDR1 and CDR2: MDHEN, SYDVKM. V shed 5 bases and J shed 0 bases, with 7 bases lying between them. The CDR3 region is CASSQTMNTEAFF. The CDR3 nucleotides are TGTGCCAGCAGTCAAACCATGAACACTGAAGCTTTCTTT. Looking up the rest from reference TRBV28 and TRBJ1-1 gives the full variable domain: DVKVTQSSRYLVKRTGEKVFLECVQDMDHENMFWYRQDPGLGLRLIYFSYDVKMKEKGDIPEGYSVSREKKERFSLILESASTNQTSMYLCASSQTMNTEAFFGQGTRLTVV.

A few counts support this clone. The CDR3 loop reads CASSDRDTGELFF. The CDR3 nucleotides are TGTGCCAGTAGCGACCGGGACACCGGGGAGCTGTTTTTT. The chain carries TRBV19 and TRBJ2-2; D is unclear. Germline CDR1 LNHDA, CDR2 SQIVND (reference sequence). With 6 bases removed from V and 3 bases from J, the gap between germline ends came to 8 bases. This CDR3 has 13 amino acids.

The rearrangement joins TRBV7-3 to TRBJ2-5; the D gene is possibly TRBD2 (7 bases). Germline CDR1 and CDR2: SGHTA and FQGTGA. The V end lost 2 bases, the J end lost 4 bases, and 11 bases lay between the germline ends. The CDR3 runs 14 residues. CDR3 coding DNA: TGTGCCAGCAGCTTAGGGGGGGCGTCAGAGACCCAGTACTTC. It is translated as CASSLGGASETQYF.

This clone turned up a few times. The chain combines TRBV2 with TRBJ1-6, with unresolved D. CDR1 is SNHLY and CDR2 is FYNNEI in the germline V gene. The CDR3 length is 15 residues. The V gene lost 4 bases and the J gene lost 11 bases, with 18 bases spanning the gap. CDR3 protein: CASSVGLTLNAPLHF. CDR3 DNA sequence: TGTGCCAGCAGTGTAGGACTGACCCTCAACGCACCCCTCCACTTT.

The CDR3 nucleotides are TGTGCCAGCTCACCAACGGGGGAACTTGGCTACACCTTC. Translated, it gives CASSPTGELGYTF. The chain carries TRBV18 and TRBJ1-2; D perhaps matches TRBD1 (5 bases). Germline loops: CDR1 KGHSH, CDR2 LQKENI. V gave up 2 bases and J gave up 7 bases, with 11 bases separating them. CDR3 length: 13 residues.

The V and J genes are TRBV6-6 and TRBJ2-3; 11 bases are shared with TRBD1. After removal of 5 bases from V and 6 bases from J, the junction contained 13 bases not matched to a gene. Germline V gene sequence: CDR1 MNHNY, CDR2 SVGAGI (reference sequence). The CDR3 is made up of 17 amino acids. Here the CDR3 reads CASSQPRGTGGVDTQYF. In nucleotides, the CDR3 is TGTGCCAGCAGTCAACCACGCGGGACAGGGGGAGTTGATACGCAGTATTTT.

The chain carries TRBV6-1 and TRBJ1-3; unclear D gene. CDR1 is MNHNS and CDR2 is SASEGT in the germline V gene. V was shortened by 2 bases and J by 0 bases, with 5 bases between the two germline ends. CDR3 length equals 14 residues. The CDR3 is CASSEYISGNTIYF. As DNA, the CDR3 is TGTGCCAGCAGTGAATATATCTCTGGAAACACCATATATTTT.

For this clone: This same CDR3 is encoded by further DNA sequences in the sample. The chain carries TRBV2 and TRBJ1-1, with D unclear. Germline V gene data show CDR1 as SNHLY and CDR2 as FYNNEI. This CDR3 spans 13 amino acids. Between the trimmed V and J ends, which lost 4 bases and 2 bases, there was a span of 8 bases. For the CDR3, the DNA is TGTGCCAGCAGTGTAAGGGCTAACACTGAAGCTTTCTTT. Encoded protein: CASSVRANTEAFF.

This chain uses TRBV5-1 with TRBJ2-3; 7 nucleotides agree with TRBD2. CDR1 is SGHRS and CDR2 is YFSETQ in the germline V gene. The CDR3 loop spans 17 amino acids. V gave up 0 bases and J gave up 3 bases; unmatched junction bases: 10. The DNA for the CDR3 is TGCGCCAGCAGCTTGGGGTCGGGGGGATGGAAAACAGATACGCAGTATTTT. Its translation: CASSLGSGGWKTDTQYF.

This chain uses TRBV10-3 with TRBJ2-1; no clear D gene. The CDR3 extends over 14 amino acids. Per the germline V gene, CDR1 is ENHRY and CDR2 is SYGVKD. Trimming left V 3 bases short and J 8 bases short, with 14 bases between. The CDR3 loop is CAISEIPPIYEQFF. The CDR3 DNA is TGTGCCATCAGTGAAATCCCCCCTATATATGAGCAGTTCTTC.